The 2 T cell receptor beta chains below all came from one sample that was sequenced in a study of cytomegalovirus exposure and HLA in healthy donors. PCR primers comprised 60 Vbeta and 13 Jbeta primers. Measured with immunoSEQ multiplex PCR; TCRdb has only the in-frame clones, and not every one. The sample holds approximately 190,000 clones, roughly 80% seen once. Sequenced: PBMCs. The receptors originated from a man in his forties in good health and CMV-seropositive.

CDR3 coding DNA: TGTGCCAGCAGGGCGGGGGGGGGCAGAGCCCAAGAGACCCAGTACTTC. This translates into CASRAGGGRAQETQYF. V and J are TRBV11-3 and TRBJ2-5; 9 bases align to TRBD2. The J segment lost 1 base and the V segment lost 6 bases, leaving 9 bases of the junction unmatched. This CDR3 contains 16 residues. Germline V lookup: CDR1 SGHNT, CDR2 YENEEA.

This sequence joins TRBV30 and TRBJ1-2; D perhaps matches TRBD1 (6 bases). The CDR3 is 11 residues long. V lost 1 base and J lost 8, with 8 bases in between. Germline V gene data show CDR1 as GTSNPN and CDR2 as SVGIG (reference sequence). CDR3 in amino acids: CAWSEGVGYTF. The CDR3, as DNA: TGTGCCTGGAGTGAGGGGGTCGGCTACACCTTC.